This T cell receptor (beta chain) was identified in a study of radiotherapy plus CTLA-4 blockade in lung cancer. In the study overall: Patients showed objective responses in 15% to 20% of cases and disease control in just over 30%.

Clones were read by immunoSEQ multiplex PCR, and TCRdb kept only the in-frame ones, dropping some. The sample gives about 38,000 clones, over 70% of which show up once; less than 9% is in the top ten. The ends were cut back, 4 bases at V and 0 bases at J, with 10 bases in the middle. The CDR3 has 14 amino acids. CDR1 and CDR2 from the germline V gene are SGHNT and YYREEE (reference sequence). The study gave focal radiation plus ipilimumab CTLA-4 blockade to patients with chemo-refractory metastatic non-small-cell lung cancer. This clonotype originated in a human donor with non-small cell lung cancer who had stable disease on radiotherapy plus ipilimumab. V is TRBV5-4 and J is TRBJ1-1, with D tentatively TRBD1 (6 bases). Sequencing used peripheral blood, obtained from a patient treated with radiotherapy plus ipilimumab. CDR3 in amino acids: CASSPRGMNTEAFF. In DNA, the CDR3 is TGTGCCAGCAGCCCTAGGGGGATGAACACTGAAGCTTTCTTT.